This T cell receptor (beta chain) came from a study of T cell changes during pregnancy in multiple sclerosis. V trimming: 0 bases; J trimming: 7 bases; junction bases outside the gene matches: 0. Looked up from germline, CDR1 is SGHDT and CDR2 is YYEEEE. The CDR3 consists of 14 residues. Profiled with immunoSEQ multiplex PCR; TCRdb holds only in-frame clones, not every one. The sample holds approximately 88,000 clones, roughly 94% seen once. Sequencing was performed on peripheral blood, taken in the third trimester of pregnancy. This receptor was taken from a female donor with multiple sclerosis, enrolled in a pregnancy study. The rearrangement joins TRBV5-6 to TRBJ1-4, with 10 bases fitting TRBD1. The CDR3 sequence: CASSLGTGGEKLFF. CDR3 in DNA: TGTGCCAGCAGCTTGGGGACAGGGGGTGAAAAACTGTTTTTT.